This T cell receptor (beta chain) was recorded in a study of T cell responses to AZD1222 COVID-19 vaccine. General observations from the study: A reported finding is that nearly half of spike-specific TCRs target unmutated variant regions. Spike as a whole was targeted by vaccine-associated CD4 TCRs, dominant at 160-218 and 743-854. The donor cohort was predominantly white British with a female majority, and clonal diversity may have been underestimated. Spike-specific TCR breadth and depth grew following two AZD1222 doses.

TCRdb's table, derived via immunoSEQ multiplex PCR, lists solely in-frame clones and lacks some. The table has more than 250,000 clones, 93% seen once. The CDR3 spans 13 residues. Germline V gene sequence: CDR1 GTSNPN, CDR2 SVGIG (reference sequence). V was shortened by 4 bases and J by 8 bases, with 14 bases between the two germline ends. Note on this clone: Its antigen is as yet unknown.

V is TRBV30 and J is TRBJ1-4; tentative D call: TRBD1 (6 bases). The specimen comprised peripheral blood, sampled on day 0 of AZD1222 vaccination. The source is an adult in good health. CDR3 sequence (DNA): TGTGCCTGGACCAGGGGAGTAAGGGAAAAACTGTTTTTT. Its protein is CAWTRGVREKLFF.